This TCR beta chain was sequenced in a study of cytomegalovirus exposure and HLA in healthy donors. Primers: 60 Vbeta forward and 13 Jbeta reverse. TCRdb keeps only in-frame clones here, not all; method: immunoSEQ multiplex PCR. The sample lists about 130,000 clones, about 74% occurring once. V gave up 5 bases and J gave up 2 bases; unmatched junction bases: 6. CDR1 and CDR2 (germline): SGHRS, YFSETQ. The CDR3 extends over 16 amino acids. Sequencing was done on a sample of PBMCs. The chain has TRBV5-1 and TRBJ2-3, with 12 bases aligning to TRBD1. This sequence originates from a woman between 50 and 59 years old in good health and CMV-seropositive. CDR3 in amino acids: CASRGQGALYTDTQYF. The CDR3 nucleotides read TGCGCCAGCAGGGGACAGGGGGCACTATACACAGATACGCAGTATTTT.